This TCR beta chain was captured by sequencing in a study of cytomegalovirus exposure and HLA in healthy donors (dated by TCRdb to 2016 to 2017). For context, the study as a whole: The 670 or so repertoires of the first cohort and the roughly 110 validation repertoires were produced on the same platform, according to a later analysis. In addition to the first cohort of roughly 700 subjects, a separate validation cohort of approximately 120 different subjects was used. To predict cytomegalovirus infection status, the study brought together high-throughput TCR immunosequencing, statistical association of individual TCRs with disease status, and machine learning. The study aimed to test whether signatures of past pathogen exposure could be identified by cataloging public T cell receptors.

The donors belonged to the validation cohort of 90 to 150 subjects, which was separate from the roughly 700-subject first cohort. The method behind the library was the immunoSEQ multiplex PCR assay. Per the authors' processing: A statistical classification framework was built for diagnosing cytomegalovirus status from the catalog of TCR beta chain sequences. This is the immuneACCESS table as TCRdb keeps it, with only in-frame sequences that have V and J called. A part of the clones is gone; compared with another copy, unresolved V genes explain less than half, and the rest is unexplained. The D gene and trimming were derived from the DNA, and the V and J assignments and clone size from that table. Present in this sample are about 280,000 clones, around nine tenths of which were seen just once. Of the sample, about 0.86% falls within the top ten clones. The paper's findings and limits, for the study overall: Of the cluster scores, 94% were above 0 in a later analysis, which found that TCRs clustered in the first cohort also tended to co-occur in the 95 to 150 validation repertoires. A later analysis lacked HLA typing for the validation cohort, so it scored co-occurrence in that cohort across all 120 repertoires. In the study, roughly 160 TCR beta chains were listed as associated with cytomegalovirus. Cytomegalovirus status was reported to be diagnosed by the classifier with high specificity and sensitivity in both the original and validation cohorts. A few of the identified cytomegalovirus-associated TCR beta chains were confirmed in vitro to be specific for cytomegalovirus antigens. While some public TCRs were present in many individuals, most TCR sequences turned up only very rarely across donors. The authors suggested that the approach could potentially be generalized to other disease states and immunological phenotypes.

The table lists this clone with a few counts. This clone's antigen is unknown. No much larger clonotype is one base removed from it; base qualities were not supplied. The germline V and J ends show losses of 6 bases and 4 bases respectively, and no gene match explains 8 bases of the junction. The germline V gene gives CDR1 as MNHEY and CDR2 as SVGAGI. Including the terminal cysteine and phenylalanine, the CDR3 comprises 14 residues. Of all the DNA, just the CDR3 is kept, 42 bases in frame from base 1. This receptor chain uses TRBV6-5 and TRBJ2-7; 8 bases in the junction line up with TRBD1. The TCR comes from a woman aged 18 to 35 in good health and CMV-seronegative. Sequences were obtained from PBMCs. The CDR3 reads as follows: CASSRTDRGYEQYF. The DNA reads TGTGCCAGCAGCCGGACAGACAGGGGTTACGAGCAGTACTTC.